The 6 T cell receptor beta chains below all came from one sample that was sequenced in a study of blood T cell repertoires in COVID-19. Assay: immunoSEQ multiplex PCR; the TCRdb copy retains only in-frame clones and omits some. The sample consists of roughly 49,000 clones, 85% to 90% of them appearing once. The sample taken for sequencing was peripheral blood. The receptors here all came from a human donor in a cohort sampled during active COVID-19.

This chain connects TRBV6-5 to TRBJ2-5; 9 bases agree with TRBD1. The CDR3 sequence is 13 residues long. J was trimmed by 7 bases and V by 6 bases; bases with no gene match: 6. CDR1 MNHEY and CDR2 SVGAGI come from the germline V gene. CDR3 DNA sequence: TGTGCCAGCAGGGGACAGGGAGAAAGGACCCAGTACTTC. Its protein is CASRGQGERTQYF.

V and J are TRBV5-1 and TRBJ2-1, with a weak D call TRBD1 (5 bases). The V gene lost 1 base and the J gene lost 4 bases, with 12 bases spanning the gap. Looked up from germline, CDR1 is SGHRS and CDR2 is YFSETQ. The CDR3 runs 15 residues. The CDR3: CASSLIGQGYNEQFF. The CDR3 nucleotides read TGCGCCAGCAGCTTGATAGGACAAGGTTACAATGAGCAGTTCTTC.

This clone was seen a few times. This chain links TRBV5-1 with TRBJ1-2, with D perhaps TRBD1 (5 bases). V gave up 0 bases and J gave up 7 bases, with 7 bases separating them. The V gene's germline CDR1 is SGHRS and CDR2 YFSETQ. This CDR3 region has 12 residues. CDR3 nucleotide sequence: TGCGCCAGCAGCTTGGAAGGGGTTGGCTACACCTTC. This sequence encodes CASSLEGVGYTF. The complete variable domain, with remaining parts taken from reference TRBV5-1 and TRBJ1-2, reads KAGVTQTPRYLIKTRGQQVTLSCSPISGHRSVSWYQQTPGQGLQFLFEYFSETQRNKGNFPGRFSGRQFSNSRSEMNVSTLELGDSALYLCASSLEGVGYTFGSGTRLTVV.

As DNA, the CDR3 is TGTGCCAGCTCCAGTTCCCGGACAGGGGATCCTCACGAGCAGTACGTC. This encodes CASSSSRTGDPHEQYV. This chain uses TRBV18 with TRBJ2-7, with 9 bases fitting TRBD1. The germline V gene has CDR1 KGHSH and CDR2 LQKENI. The CDR3 loop spans 16 amino acids. V dropped 6 bases and J dropped 5; count of bases not matched to a gene: 14.

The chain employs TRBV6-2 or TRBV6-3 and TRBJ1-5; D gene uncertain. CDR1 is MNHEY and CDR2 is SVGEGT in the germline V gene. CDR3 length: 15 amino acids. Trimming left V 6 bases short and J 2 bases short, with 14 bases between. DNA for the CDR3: TGTGCCAGCAGCCCCCACCGGAGCGGCAATCAGCCCCAGCATTTT. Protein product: CASSPHRSGNQPQHF.

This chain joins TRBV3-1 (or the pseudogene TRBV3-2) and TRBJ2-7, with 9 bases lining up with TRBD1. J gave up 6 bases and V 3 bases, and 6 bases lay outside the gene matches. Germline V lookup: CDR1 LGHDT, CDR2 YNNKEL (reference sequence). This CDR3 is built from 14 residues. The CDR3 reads CASSQDRGFGEQYF. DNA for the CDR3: TGTGCCAGCAGCCAGGACAGGGGATTCGGCGAGCAGTACTTC.